A single sample gave rise to the 30 T cell receptor beta chains below, sequenced in a study of blood T cells in healthy people across ages. A J-beta primer mix and a sample-barcoded 5' primer were used in a second PCR of about 7 to 11 cycles. TCRdb called the 5' RACE reads again in MiXCR, with one record for every CDR3 protein. The repertoire consists of over a million distinct CDR3 sequences, with around 45% occurring once and the leading ten covering approximately 19%. Sequencing was carried out using blood. These TCRs come from a woman aged 60-70 years in good health.

The J gene is TRBJ2-2, the V gene TRBV5-1; 8 bases are shared with TRBD2. CDR1 SGHRS and CDR2 YFSETQ come from the germline V gene. This CDR3 has 16 amino acids. V was clipped by 4 bases and J by 4 bases; unmatched bases: 9. The CDR3 protein is CASSTRAGDPTGELFF. In DNA, the CDR3 is TGCGCCAGCAGCACACGAGCGGGAGATCCCACCGGGGAGCTGTTTTTT.

This clonotype occurred many times. This chain links TRBV5-5 with TRBJ2-7; TRBD1 matches at 7 bases. The length of the CDR3 is 13 residues. V shed 1 base, J shed 4 bases, and the junction held 2 bases outside the gene matches. CDR1 is SGHKS, CDR2 YYEKEE, per germline (reference sequence). The CDR3 nucleotides are TGTGCCAGCAGCTTGCACAGGGGTTACGAGCAGTACTTC. It translates to CASSLHRGYEQYF. Drawing the rest from reference TRBV5-5 and TRBJ2-7, the complete variable domain is DAGVTQSPTHLIKTRGQQVTLRCSPISGHKSVSWYQQVLGQGPQFIFQYYEKEERGRGNFPDRFSARQFPNYSSELNVNALLLGDSALYLCASSLHRGYEQYFGPGTRLTVT.

The sample holds a few counts of this clonotype. The V gene is TRBV20-1, the J gene TRBJ2-3; unclear D gene. Germline CDR1 reads DFQATT; CDR2 reads SNEGSKA (reference sequence). V was cut by 6 bases and J by 3 bases, with 4 bases left in between. CDR3 length: 10 amino acids. The CDR3 DNA reads TGCAGTGCGAAAACAGATACGCAGTATTTT. Its translation: CSAKTDTQYF.

The V gene is TRBV11-2, the J gene TRBJ2-1, with D perhaps assigned TRBD1 or TRBD2 (5 bases each). The J call is doubtful: the DNA matches TRBJ2-7 better. Germline CDR1 SGHAT, CDR2 FQNNGV. The CDR3 length is 16 residues. The CDR3 bases are TGTGCCAGCAGGCGACACGGGACGGGTACCTACAATGAGCAGTACTTC. Its protein is CASRRHGTGTYNEQYF.

The CDR3 protein is CASSVLVGGSNEQFF. CDR3 coding DNA: TGTGCCAGCAGTGTATTGGTTGGGGGTAGCAATGAGCAGTTCTTC. This chain links TRBV6-6 with TRBJ2-1; the D call may be TRBD1 or TRBD2 (5 bases each). Trimming took off 5 bases at V and 6 bases at J, with 17 bases between the two ends. Germline CDR1 and CDR2: MNHNY and SVGAGI (reference sequence). The CDR3 covers 15 residues.

This chain joins TRBV20-1 and TRBJ1-5; no clear D gene. The V gene's germline CDR1 is DFQATT and CDR2 SNEGSKA (reference sequence). Trimming removed 4 bases at V and 2 bases at J, with 12 bases between. The CDR3 is 14 amino acids. CDR3 sequence (DNA): TGCAGTGCTATAATCGGAGGAGGCAATCAGCCCCAGCATTTT. Translation gives CSAIIGGGNQPQHF.

The gene calls are TRBV29-1 and TRBJ2-5; D gene ambiguous. The CDR3 has 15 residues. CDR1 and CDR2 from the germline V gene are SQVTM and ANQGSEA. V lost 1 base and J lost 5, with 17 bases in between. The CDR3 spells CSVEARQLGKETQYF. Here the CDR3 DNA reads TGCAGCGTTGAAGCCCGGCAGCTCGGAAAGGAGACCCAGTACTTC. Combining the CDR3 with reference TRBV29-1 and TRBJ2-5 gives the whole variable domain SAVISQKPSRDICQRGTSLTIQCQVDSQVTMMFWYRQQPGQSLTLIATANQGSEATYESGFVIDKFPISRPNLTFSTLTVSNMSPEDSSIYLCSVEARQLGKETQYFGPGTRLLVL.

The chain couples TRBV5-1 to TRBJ2-1; D possibly corresponds to TRBD1 (6 bases). The germline V gene encodes CDR1 SGHRS and CDR2 YFSETQ. CDR3 length: 15 residues. The V and J ends lost 4 bases and 2 bases respectively, with 13 bases between them. CDR3 DNA: TGCGCCAGCAGCGTGGACCGGGACACCTACAATGAGCAGTTCTTC. Its protein product is CASSVDRDTYNEQFF. Using reference TRBV5-1 and TRBJ2-1 for the parts outside the CDR3, the full variable domain is KAGVTQTPRYLIKTRGQQVTLSCSPISGHRSVSWYQQTPGQGLQFLFEYFSETQRNKGNFPGRFSGRQFSNSRSEMNVSTLELGDSALYLCASSVDRDTYNEQFFGPGTRLTVL.

The chain carries TRBV10-3 and TRBJ2-3; D is ambiguous. CDR1 is ENHRY and CDR2 is SYGVKD in the germline V gene. Trimming cost V 3 bases and J 0 bases, with 7 bases left between them. The CDR3 spans 14 residues. The CDR3 is CAISDVSSTDTQYF. In nucleotides, the CDR3 is TGTGCCATCAGTGATGTATCTAGCACAGATACGCAGTATTTT.

This clonotype was observed a few times. This rearrangement joins TRBV27 to TRBJ2-5; D assignment may be TRBD1 or TRBD2 (5 bases each). The V end lost 5 bases, the J end lost 5 bases, and 18 bases lay between the germline ends. The CDR3 has 15 amino acids. Germline V CDR1 and CDR2: MNHEY, SMNVEV (reference sequence). The CDR3 nucleotides are TGTGCCAGCAGTCCATCCTTAAGCTGGGGGGAGACCCAGTACTTC. Its translation: CASSPSLSWGETQYF.

The V and J genes are TRBV20-1 and TRBJ2-3; no clear D gene. Trimming took off 1 base at V and 3 bases at J, with 5 bases between the two ends. This CDR3 is built from 12 residues. Germline-derived CDR1 and CDR2 are DFQATT and SNEGSKA (reference sequence). CDR3 region: CSARGPTDTQYF. Written as DNA, the CDR3 is TGCAGTGCTAGAGGACCTACAGATACGCAGTATTTT.

This chain uses TRBV5-1 with TRBJ2-3; 8 bases match TRBD1. Germline assignment: CDR1 SGHRS and CDR2 YFSETQ. This CDR3 is built from 16 residues. The J segment lost 3 bases and the V segment lost 4 bases, leaving 10 bases of the junction unmatched. The CDR3: CASSTETGAGTDTQYF. CDR3 nucleotide sequence: TGCGCCAGCAGCACCGAGACAGGGGCAGGGACAGATACGCAGTATTTT.

The genes are TRBV11-2 and TRBJ2-5; D is tentatively TRBD1 or TRBD2 (5 bases each). This CDR3 is 17 amino acids long. In germline, CDR1 is SGHAT, CDR2 FQNNGV. The V end lost 2 bases, the J end lost 2 bases, and 18 bases lay between the germline ends. This chain's CDR3 is CASSLYGAGRIQETQYF. CDR3 coding DNA: TGTGCCAGCAGCTTATATGGGGCGGGCAGAATTCAAGAGACCCAGTACTTC.

In its sample, this clonotype was seen a few times. The rearrangement uses TRBV7-9 and TRBJ2-7; the match to TRBD2 covers 8 bases. The junction had 15 bases not matched to a gene; V was cut back by 5 bases and J by 3 bases. Per the germline V gene, CDR1 is SEHNR and CDR2 is FQNEAQ (reference sequence). The CDR3 loop spans 17 amino acids. Here the CDR3 DNA reads TGTGCCAGCAGCCCTCGATTACGATCGGGACTAGTCTACGAGCAGTACTTC. Its translation: CASSPRLRSGLVYEQYF.

The chain combines TRBV28 with TRBJ1-1; perhaps TRBD1 as D (5 bases). This CDR3 contains 16 residues. V was cut by 7 bases and J by 3 bases, with 21 bases left in between. The V gene's germline CDR1 is MDHEN and CDR2 SYDVKM. The CDR3 region is CASTSNDGARDTEAFF. The CDR3 region has the DNA TGTGCCAGCACCTCGAATGACGGGGCGCGGGACACTGAAGCTTTCTTT.

This chain connects TRBV5-4 to TRBJ2-7, with 9 bases lining up with TRBD2. Near its end, the DNA agrees better with TRBJ2-5, so the J call may be wrong. The CDR3 runs to 14 residues. Germline lookup yields CDR1 SGHNT and CDR2 YYREEE (reference sequence). The CDR3 spells CASSLASGIKTQYF. CDR3 bases: TGTGCCAGCAGCTTGGCTAGCGGGATAAAGACCCAGTACTTC.

This clonotype appeared a single time. The chain employs TRBV18 and TRBJ1-2; perhaps TRBD1 as D (5 bases). The length of the CDR3 is 15 residues. Trimming cost V 0 bases and J 1 base, with 9 bases left between them. Germline V CDR1 and CDR2: KGHSH, LQKENI. DNA for the CDR3: TGTGCCAGCTCACCACCGGGACCGATTAACTATGGCTACACCTTC. It is translated as CASSPPGPINYGYTF.

This chain connects TRBV9 to TRBJ2-1; 10 nucleotides agree with TRBD2. CDR1 and CDR2 (germline): SGDLS, YYNGEE. Trimming took 1 base from V and 6 from J; bases not matched to a gene: 7. CDR3 length: 16 residues. This CDR3 reads CASSVFGLAVINEQFF. CDR3 nucleotides: TGTGCCAGCAGCGTATTTGGACTAGCGGTAATCAATGAGCAGTTCTTC.

V gene TRBV20-1 combines with J gene TRBJ2-1; 9 bases fit TRBD1. Unmatched junction bases numbered 10, after V lost 5 bases and J lost 8 bases. The CDR3 runs 14 residues. Germline V gene sequence: CDR1 DFQATT, CDR2 SNEGSKA (reference sequence). The CDR3 sequence: CSARPGQGYDEQFF. CDR3 in DNA: TGCAGTGCTCGGCCCGGACAGGGGTATGATGAGCAGTTCTTC.

On this clonotype itself: Since a much larger clone is just one base distant, this may be a read error. The rearrangement joins TRBV7-2 to TRBJ2-5; the D is unclear. The DNA end favors TRBJ2-7, so the J call may be wrong. There are 13 residues in the CDR3. CDR1 is SGHTA and CDR2 is FQGNSA in the germline V gene. CDR3 loop: CASSQLSITEQYF. CDR3 nucleotides: TGTGCCAGCAGCCAATTGAGTATTACCGAGCAGTACTTC.

This chain connects TRBV10-3 to TRBJ2-7; D is ambiguous. Trimming removed 6 bases at V and 3 bases at J, with 12 bases between. CDR1 and CDR2 (germline): ENHRY, SYGVKD. This CDR3 has 13 residues. In DNA, the CDR3 is TGTGCCATCAGGGGTTCCGGAGACTACGAGCAGTACTTC. It specifies CAIRGSGDYEQYF.

This rearrangement joins TRBV5-1 to TRBJ2-7, with TRBD2 matching 13 bases. The trim removed 2 bases at V and 2 bases at J, leaving 7 bases unmatched. CDR3 size: 17 residues. Germline CDR1 reads SGHRS; CDR2 reads YFSETQ. For the CDR3, the DNA is TGCGCCAGCAGCTTAAGGACTAGCGGGAGTATGCCCTACGAGCAGTACTTC. Protein sequence: CASSLRTSGSMPYEQYF.

At least ten counts were recorded for this clonotype. The gene calls are TRBV11-2 and TRBJ2-1; D not resolved. Trimming stripped 3 bases from V and 8 bases from J, with 5 bases between. CDR1 is SGHAT and CDR2 is FQNNGV in the germline V gene. This CDR3 has 11 amino acids. This CDR3 reads CASSLIDEQFF. CDR3 sequence (DNA): TGTGCCAGCAGCTTGATCGATGAGCAGTTCTTC.

This clonotype turned up a few times. V usage is TRBV6-6 and J usage is TRBJ2-7; possibly TRBD1 or TRBD2 for D (7 bases each). The germline CDR1 and CDR2 sequences are MNHNY and SVGAGI (reference sequence). The CDR3 extends over 14 amino acids. Trimming removed 10 bases from V and 0 bases from J, with 16 bases in between. The CDR3 here is CATTGRTGSYEQYF. The CDR3 DNA follows: TGTGCCACCACCGGGAGGACAGGCTCCTACGAGCAGTACTTC.

This clonotype was found many times. The chain uses TRBV9 and TRBJ2-7; 9 nucleotides agree with TRBD2. The CDR3 loop spans 15 amino acids. V lost 4 bases and J lost 2; bases outside the gene matches: 7. Germline V CDR1 and CDR2: SGDLS, YYNGEE. CDR3 nucleotide sequence: TGTGCCAGCAGCCTTGGGACTAGCCCAACCTACGAGCAGTACTTC. Its translation is CASSLGTSPTYEQYF.

The V and J genes are TRBV15 and TRBJ2-6; D is perhaps TRBD1 or TRBD2 (5 bases each). V lost 9 bases to trimming and J lost 0 bases, with 18 bases between them. CDR3 length: 17 amino acids. The germline V gene encodes CDR1 LNHNV and CDR2 YYDKDF (reference sequence). The CDR3 region has the DNA TGTGCCACATCCTTAGGGACCCTCAGCTCTGGGGCCAACGTCCTGACTTTC. It is translated as CATSLGTLSSGANVLTF.

This chain uses TRBV20-1 with TRBJ2-5; tentatively, D is TRBD2 (6 bases). The J call may be mistaken, given a closer DNA end match to TRBJ2-7. From germline, CDR1 is DFQATT and CDR2 SNEGSKA (reference sequence). This CDR3 is built from 13 residues. The CDR3 region has the DNA TGCAGTGCTAGACTAGCGCCTACGGACGAGCAGTACTTC. It codes for CSARLAPTDEQYF.

The rearrangement joins TRBV6-2 or TRBV6-3 to TRBJ2-3, with a tentative D call TRBD2 (5 bases). Trimming took off 5 bases at V and 0 bases at J, with 12 bases between the two ends. The CDR3 contains 15 residues. Germline CDR1 MNHEY, CDR2 SVGEGT. The CDR3 nucleotides are TGTGCCAGCAGTGAGGGCGGGCCTAGCACAGATACGCAGTATTTT. Its protein product is CASSEGGPSTDTQYF.

The CDR3 sequence is CSVESPDRGSYNEQFF. CDR3 nucleotides: TGCAGCGTTGAGTCCCCCGACAGGGGATCCTACAATGAGCAGTTCTTC. J is TRBJ2-1 and V is TRBV29-1, with 8 bases that match TRBD1. Germline-derived CDR1 and CDR2 are SQVTM and ANQGSEA. Trimming took 3 bases from V and 1 from J; bases not matched to a gene: 8. The CDR3 covers 16 residues.

The V gene is TRBV14, the J gene TRBJ1-2; tentative D call: TRBD1 (6 bases). CDR3 length equals 14 residues. V was trimmed by 3 bases and J by 5 bases, leaving 13 bases between them. Germline assignment: CDR1 SGHDN and CDR2 FVKESK. Here the CDR3 DNA reads TGTGCCAGCAGCCAGGGGGCAGAGATTTATGGCTACACCTTC. It codes for CASSQGAEIYGYTF. The variable domain in full, with the rest retrieved from reference TRBV14 and TRBJ1-2, is EAGVTQFPSHSVIEKGQTVTLRCDPISGHDNLYWYRRVMGKEIKFLLHFVKESKQDESGMPNNRFLAERTGGTYSTLKVQPAELEDSGVYFCASSQGAEIYGYTFGSGTRLTVV.